The 19 T cell receptor beta chains below come from one sample, sequenced in a study of blood T cell repertoires in COVID-19. Produced via immunoSEQ multiplex PCR; TCRdb's table is partial and in-frame only. The profile shows about 150,000 clones, 87% of them singletons. Sequenced sample: PBMCs or T cells enriched from blood (not recorded which). The receptors originated from a woman aged 40 to 49 who had been exposed to COVID-19.

The chain joins TRBV18 to TRBJ1-5, with D possibly TRBD1 on 6 matching bases. The CDR3 has 18 amino acids. Deletions cut 3 bases from V and 4 bases from J, with 22 bases between. Germline V gene lookup returns CDR1 KGHSH and CDR2 LQKENI. The CDR3 spells CASSPTQGGKGSNQPQHF. CDR3 sequence (DNA): TGTGCCAGCTCACCGACACAGGGTGGAAAGGGATCGAATCAGCCCCAGCATTTT.

The J gene is TRBJ2-3, the V gene TRBV15; 9 nucleotides agree with TRBD2. The V gene end was trimmed by 3 bases and the J gene end by 2 bases; junction bases not matched to a gene: 6. This CDR3 spans 16 amino acids. Per the germline V gene, CDR1 is LNHNV and CDR2 is YYDKDF (reference sequence). In nucleotides, the CDR3 is TGTGCCACCAGCAGGGCCCTAGCGGGGTTCACAGATACGCAGTATTTT. Its translation is CATSRALAGFTDTQYF.

The rearrangement joins TRBV7-9 to TRBJ2-1; 7 bases line up with TRBD1. CDR3 length: 13 amino acids. Trimming took 0 bases from V and 8 from J; bases not matched to a gene: 1. The germline CDR1 and CDR2 sequences are SEHNR and FQNEAQ (reference sequence). CDR3 DNA sequence: TGTGCCAGCAGCTTAGCAGGGGGCGATGAGCAGTTCTTC. This encodes CASSLAGGDEQFF.

CDR3: CASSPQGGGYGYTF. The CDR3 DNA reads as TGTGCCAGCAGCCCGCAAGGCGGGGGCTATGGCTACACCTTC. The chain employs TRBV5-6 and TRBJ1-2; D is perhaps TRBD1 (5 bases). V dropped 4 bases and J dropped 4 bases, with 14 bases sitting between them. Germline CDR1 reads SGHDT; CDR2 reads YYEEEE. This CDR3 spans 14 amino acids.

The V and J genes are TRBV24-1 and TRBJ1-1, with 7 bases identical to TRBD1. V lost 6 bases to trimming and J lost 5 bases; unmatched junction nucleotides: 11. CDR3 length equals 15 residues. Germline lookup yields CDR1 KGHDR and CDR2 SFDVKD. CDR3 loop: CATSSRTGKGTEAFF. Here the CDR3 DNA reads TGTGCCACCAGTTCCCGGACAGGCAAGGGGACTGAAGCTTTCTTT.

The chain links TRBV27 to TRBJ1-2; D possibly corresponds to TRBD1 (6 bases). Per germline, CDR1 MNHEY and CDR2 SMNVEV (reference sequence). CDR3 size: 12 residues. The V end lost 7 bases, the J end lost 4 bases, and 10 bases lay between the germline ends. As DNA, the CDR3 is TGTGCCAGCATGGGGGCAGCCTATGGCTACACCTTC. This gives the protein CASMGAAYGYTF.

This sequence joins TRBV6-5 and TRBJ2-4, with a possible D match to TRBD2 (5 bases). This CDR3 region has 15 residues. In germline, CDR1 is MNHEY, CDR2 SVGAGI. Trimming removed 5 bases from V and 3 bases from J, with 14 bases in between. CDR3 in amino acids: CASSTRPSGKNIQYF. The CDR3 nucleotides read TGTGCCAGCAGTACCAGGCCCAGCGGCAAAAACATTCAGTACTTC.

This chain joins TRBV29-1 and TRBJ2-5; 13 bases map to TRBD2. The V and J ends lost 3 bases and 13 bases, in that order; junction bases with no gene match: 5. Looked up from germline, CDR1 is SQVTM and CDR2 is ANQGSEA. This CDR3 has 12 amino acids. The CDR3 here is CSVETRLAGGYF. The CDR3 nucleotides read TGCAGCGTTGAGACCAGACTAGCGGGAGGGTACTTC. The full variable domain, completed using reference TRBV29-1 and TRBJ2-5, is SAVISQKPSRDICQRGTSLTIQCQVDSQVTMMFWYRQQPGQSLTLIATANQGSEATYESGFVIDKFPISRPNLTFSTLTVSNMSPEDSSIYLCSVETRLAGGYFGPGTRLLVL.

This chain joins TRBV7-9 and TRBJ1-3, with D unclear. The V gene lost 1 base and the J gene lost 0 bases, with 7 bases spanning the gap. This CDR3 has 15 amino acids. Germline loops: CDR1 SEHNR, CDR2 FQNEAQ (reference sequence). The DNA of the CDR3 is TGTGCCAGCAGCTTAGACCAGGCCTCTGGAAACACCATATATTTT. Translation gives CASSLDQASGNTIYF.

The rearrangement links TRBV24-1 to TRBJ2-1; the D gene is possibly TRBD1 (6 bases). Germline V gene data show CDR1 as KGHDR and CDR2 as SFDVKD. The CDR3 has 13 amino acids. Trimming left V 6 bases short and J 7 bases short, with 12 bases between. CDR3 nucleotide sequence: TGTGCCACCAGTAAGGACGGGACAAATGAGCAGTTCTTC. This translates into CATSKDGTNEQFF.

The genes are TRBV7-9 and TRBJ1-1; weak D call: TRBD1 (5 bases). The CDR3 has 15 amino acids. Germline V gene sequence: CDR1 SEHNR, CDR2 FQNEAQ (reference sequence). V lost 1 base to trimming and J lost 1 base, with 10 bases between them. The CDR3: CASSLGQGENTEAFF. The DNA for the CDR3 is TGTGCCAGCAGCTTAGGGCAGGGCGAGAACACTGAAGCTTTCTTT.

The chain is built from TRBV10-3 and TRBJ2-7; 11 bases are a match to TRBD1. Germline V CDR1 and CDR2: ENHRY, SYGVKD. The CDR3 has 16 amino acids. Trimming removed 3 bases from V and 6 bases from J; junction bases left unmatched: 10. DNA of the CDR3: TGTGCCATCAGTGATATGTTATCGGGACAGGGGGGCGAGCAGTACTTC. Amino acids: CAISDMLSGQGGEQYF.

V gene TRBV7-8 combines with J gene TRBJ1-2; no clear D gene. Per germline, CDR1 SGHVS and CDR2 FQNEAQ. V dropped 5 bases and J dropped 0 bases, with 19 bases sitting between them. This CDR3 comprises 17 residues. The CDR3: CASSQDSQVSTNYGYTF. CDR3 nucleotide sequence: TGTGCCAGCAGCCAGGACTCACAAGTGTCAACTAACTATGGCTACACCTTC.

The chain has TRBV19 and TRBJ2-1, with 8 bases aligning to TRBD1. CDR1 is LNHDA, CDR2 SQIVND, per germline (reference sequence). The CDR3 has 15 residues. J lost 5 bases, V lost 3 bases, and 6 bases had no gene match. CDR3 DNA: TGTGCCAGTAGTATCTTGGACAGGGTTAACAATGAGCAGTTCTTC. It yields the protein CASSILDRVNNEQFF.

This clone was recorded a few times. This chain uses TRBV21-1 with TRBJ1-1; the table calls TRBD1, which could not be checked here. TRBV21-1 constitutes a pseudogene. The CDR3 length is 15 residues. The CDR3 DNA sequence: TGTGCCAGCAGCAAAGTGGGGACACTGAACACTGAAGCTTTCTTT. As protein: CASSKVGTLNTEAFF.

This chain uses TRBV5-6 with TRBJ2-6, with unresolved D. The length of the CDR3 is 13 residues. Germline loops: CDR1 SGHDT, CDR2 YYEEEE. The ends were cut back, 7 bases at V and 0 bases at J, with 5 bases in the middle. The CDR3: CASSRSGANVLTF. CDR3 sequence (DNA): TGTGCCAGCTCCCGCTCTGGGGCCAACGTCCTGACTTTC.

The chain links TRBV18 to TRBJ2-1; no reliable D call. Germline-derived CDR1 and CDR2 are KGHSH and LQKENI. This CDR3 comprises 11 residues. V dropped 6 bases and J dropped 7 bases, with 7 bases sitting between them. The CDR3 region has the DNA TGTGCCAGCTCGCCTACGAATGAGCAGTTCTTC. Translating gives CASSPTNEQFF.

V gene TRBV27 combines with J gene TRBJ1-5; D is uncertain. CDR1 and CDR2 (germline): MNHEY, SMNVEV (reference sequence). The CDR3 contains 15 residues. Between the trimmed V and J ends, which lost 3 bases and 0 bases, there was a span of 9 bases. This CDR3 reads CASSLIEHSNQPQHF. CDR3 in DNA: TGTGCCAGCAGTTTGATCGAGCATAGCAATCAGCCCCAGCATTTT.

The V call is TRBV6-5, the J call TRBJ2-1, with D hard to call. The CDR3 has 14 residues. CDR1 is MNHEY and CDR2 is SVGAGI in the germline V gene. The V end was cut by 5 bases, the J end by 0 bases, with 8 bases between. The CDR3 sequence: CASSPRFSYNEQFF. Written as DNA, the CDR3 is TGTGCCAGCAGTCCTAGGTTCTCCTACAATGAGCAGTTCTTC.